The subject of this entry is one T cell receptor beta chain. The antigen remains undetermined. These data originate in a study of T cell responses to AZD1222 COVID-19 vaccine. The germline gives CDR1 SGDLS, CDR2 YYNGEE. This CDR3 contains 13 residues. Trimming removed 0 bases from V and 5 bases from J, with 8 bases in between. Points from the study as a whole: Spike-specific TCRs gained breadth and depth after people received two AZD1222 doses. Spike-spanning, vaccine-associated CD4 TCRs were dominant at 160-218 and 743-854. Sampling that yielded the repertoires occurred only after the peak T cell response. Of spike-specific TCRs, nearly half reportedly target regions left unmutated in variants.

Data came from immunoSEQ multiplex PCR; TCRdb stores just in-frame clones and leaves some out. The sample yields some 120,000 clones, 80% to 90% seen once. The sequenced sample was peripheral blood, obtained on day 0 of MenACWY control vaccination. This sequence was found in an adult in good health. The rearrangement links TRBV9 to TRBJ2-5; D possibly corresponds to TRBD2 (5 bases). CDR3 residues: CASSVGGWETQYF. Here the CDR3 DNA reads TGTGCCAGCAGCGTAGGAGGGTGGGAGACCCAGTACTTC.